This passage covers 9 T cell receptor beta chains from one sample sequenced in a study of CD8 T cells in ankylosing spondylitis (dated by TCRdb to the late 2010s). The library was prepared using 5' RACE. The instrument given in TCRdb is Illumina HiSeq 2500. The public reads were reprocessed in TCRdb via fastp at Q25 and MiXCR, keeping in-frame beta chains. Identical CDR3 proteins give one entry, which carries the most common genes and DNA. The sample contains over 100,000 distinct CDR3 sequences, over 6% of them found a single time. The top ten constitute over 9% of the sample. Source material: blood, either unsorted or a sorted T cell fraction (not recorded which). The receptors come from a male donor with ankylosing spondylitis or in good health (not recorded which).

This clonotype has at least ten counts. This sequence joins TRBV12-3 or TRBV12-4 and TRBJ2-1; 7 positions match TRBD1. CDR3 length: 12 residues. J gave up 10 bases and V 4 bases, and 4 bases lay outside the gene matches. CDR3 nucleotides: TGTGCCAGCAGTTATCCGGGACAGGAGCAGTTCTTC. Amino acid sequence: CASSYPGQEQFF.

This clonotype has a count of ten or more. Here the CDR3 reads CSVDRGNEQFF. The CDR3 coding sequence is TGCAGCGTTGATCGTGGCAATGAGCAGTTCTTC. This rearrangement joins TRBV29-1 to TRBJ2-1; no clear D. Per the germline V gene, CDR1 is SQVTM and CDR2 is ANQGSEA. With 3 bases removed from V and 6 bases from J, the gap between germline ends came to 6 bases. This CDR3 spans 11 amino acids.

The V and J genes are TRBV28 and TRBJ2-7; perhaps TRBD2 as D (6 bases). Germline V lookup: CDR1 MDHEN, CDR2 SYDVKM. The CDR3 extends over 15 amino acids. The V end was cut by 5 bases, the J end by 6 bases, with 20 bases between. The CDR3 here is CASSPRSGGTAEQYF. CDR3 bases: TGTGCCAGCAGTCCTAGGTCCGGGGGTACGGCCGAGCAGTACTTC.

This clonotype was seen more than once but under ten times. The rearrangement joins TRBV20-1 to TRBJ1-3; D may be TRBD1 (6 bases). The CDR3 covers 18 residues. Germline V gene data show CDR1 as DFQATT and CDR2 as SNEGSKA (reference sequence). V lost 0 bases and J lost 3, with 21 bases in between. The CDR3 sequence is CSARDLPAPGVFGNTIYF. The DNA of the CDR3 is TGCAGTGCTAGAGATCTCCCTGCTCCAGGGGTTTTTGGAAACACCATATATTTT.

This clonotype was counted at least ten times. The CDR3 reads CASSNMGLAGGETQYF. The CDR3 coding sequence is TGTGCCAGCAGCAACATGGGACTAGCGGGAGGAGAGACCCAGTACTTC. The rearrangement uses TRBV7-2 and TRBJ2-5, with TRBD2 identical over 15 bases. Unmatched junction bases numbered 5, after V lost 5 bases and J lost 4 bases. The CDR3 consists of 16 residues. CDR1 and CDR2 (germline): SGHTA, FQGNSA.

At least ten counts were recorded for this clonotype. J is TRBJ2-7 and V is TRBV20-1, with a weak D call TRBD2 (7 bases). The CDR3 length is 15 residues. Germline V lookup: CDR1 DFQATT, CDR2 SNEGSKA (reference sequence). With 3 bases removed from V and 2 bases from J, the gap between germline ends came to 17 bases. CDR3 region: CSARVPGGSPYEQYF. The CDR3 nucleotides are TGCAGTGCTAGGGTGCCGGGGGGCTCCCCCTACGAGCAGTACTTC.

This clonotype was recorded at least ten times. This chain connects TRBV24-1 to TRBJ2-5; possibly TRBD1 for D (6 bases). Germline CDR1 and CDR2: KGHDR and SFDVKD. This CDR3 has 17 residues. V dropped 4 bases and J dropped 0 bases, with 17 bases sitting between them. CDR3: CATSDRLTGQDQETQYF. The CDR3 coding sequence is TGTGCCACCAGTGACCGCCTAACAGGGCAGGACCAAGAGACCCAGTACTTC.

Turning to this clonotype: This may be a read error: a much more frequent sequence differs by one nucleotide. The genes are TRBV20-1 and TRBJ2-7, with TRBD1 matching 7 bases. The CDR3 extends over 14 amino acids. Germline values: CDR1 DFQATT, CDR2 SNEGSKA (reference sequence). Here the CDR3 reads CSAKPGQSPYERYF. The CDR3 nucleotides are TGCAGTGCCAAACCGGGACAGAGCCCCTACGAGCGGTACTTC.

This clonotype was detected many times. The genes are TRBV14 and TRBJ2-5; D perhaps matches TRBD1 (5 bases). Trimming left V 8 bases short and J 6 bases short, with 13 bases between. CDR3 length: 12 amino acids. The V gene's germline CDR1 is SGHDN and CDR2 FVKESK. Here the CDR3 reads CASGAQSKTQYF. CDR3 in DNA: TGTGCCAGCGGGGCTCAGTCGAAGACCCAGTACTTC.